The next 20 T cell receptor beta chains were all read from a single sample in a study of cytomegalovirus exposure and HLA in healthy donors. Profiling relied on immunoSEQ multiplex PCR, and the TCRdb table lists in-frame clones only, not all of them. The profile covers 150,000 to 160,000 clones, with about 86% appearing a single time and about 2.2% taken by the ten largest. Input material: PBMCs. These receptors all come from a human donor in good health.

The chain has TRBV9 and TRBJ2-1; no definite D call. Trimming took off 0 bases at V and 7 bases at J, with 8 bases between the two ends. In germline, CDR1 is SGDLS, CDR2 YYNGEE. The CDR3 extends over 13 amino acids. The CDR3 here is CASSVVGENEQFF. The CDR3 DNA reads TGTGCCAGCAGCGTAGTCGGAGAGAATGAGCAGTTCTTC.

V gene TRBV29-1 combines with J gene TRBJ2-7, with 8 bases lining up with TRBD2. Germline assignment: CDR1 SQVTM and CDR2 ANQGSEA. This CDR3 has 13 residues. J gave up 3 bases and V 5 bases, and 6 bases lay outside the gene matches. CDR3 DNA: TGCAGCGTTCTAGCAGCGGGAGTCTACGAGCAGTACTTC. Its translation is CSVLAAGVYEQYF.

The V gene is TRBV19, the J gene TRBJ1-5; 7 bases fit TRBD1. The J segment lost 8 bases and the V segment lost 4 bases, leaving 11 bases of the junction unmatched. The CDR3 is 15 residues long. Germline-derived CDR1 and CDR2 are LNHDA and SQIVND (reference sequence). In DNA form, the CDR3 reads TGTGCCAGTAGTAGTACGTCAGGGGGGATGGAGCCCCAGCATTTT. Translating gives CASSSTSGGMEPQHF. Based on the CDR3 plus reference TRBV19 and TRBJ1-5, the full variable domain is DGGITQSPKYLFRKEGQNVTLSCEQNLNHDAMYWYRQDPGQGLRLIYYSQIVNDFQKGDIAEGYSVSREKKESFPLTVTSAQKNPTAFYLCASSSTSGGMEPQHFGDGTRLSIL.

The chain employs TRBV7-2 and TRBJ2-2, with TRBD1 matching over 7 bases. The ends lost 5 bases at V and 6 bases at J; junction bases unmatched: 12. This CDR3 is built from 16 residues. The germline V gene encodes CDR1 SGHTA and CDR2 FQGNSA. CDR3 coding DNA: TGTGCCAGCAGCCGCGAAGGACAGGTACCTTCCGGGGAGCTGTTTTTT. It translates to CASSREGQVPSGELFF.

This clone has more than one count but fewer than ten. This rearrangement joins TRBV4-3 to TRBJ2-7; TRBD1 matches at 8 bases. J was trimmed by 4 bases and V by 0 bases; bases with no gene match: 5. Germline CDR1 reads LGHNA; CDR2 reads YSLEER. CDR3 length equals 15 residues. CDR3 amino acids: CASSQEAGQGYEQYF. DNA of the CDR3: TGCGCCAGCAGCCAAGAGGCTGGACAGGGATACGAGCAGTACTTC.

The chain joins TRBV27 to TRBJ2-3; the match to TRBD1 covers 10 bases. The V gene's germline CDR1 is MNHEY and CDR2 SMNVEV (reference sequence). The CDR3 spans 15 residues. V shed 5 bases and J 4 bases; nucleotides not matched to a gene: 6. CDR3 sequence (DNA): TGTGCCAGCAGTCCAACCGGGACAGGGGCAGATACGCAGTATTTT. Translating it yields CASSPTGTGADTQYF.

The CDR3 DNA reads as TGTGCCAGCAGTTTTTCCCCCCGTGGGGGGGCTGCCACCTTC. Translating it yields CASSFSPRGGAATF. This chain connects TRBV28 to TRBJ1-2, with D possibly being TRBD1 (6 bases). CDR1 is MDHEN and CDR2 is SYDVKM in the germline V gene. This CDR3 region has 14 residues. V lost 3 bases and J 13 bases, leaving 21 bases between the germline ends.

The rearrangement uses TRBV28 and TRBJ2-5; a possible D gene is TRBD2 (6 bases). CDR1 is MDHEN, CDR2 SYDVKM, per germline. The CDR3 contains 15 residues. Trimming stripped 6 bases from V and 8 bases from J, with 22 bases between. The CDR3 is CASSTTGLSKGTQYF. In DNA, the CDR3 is TGTGCCAGCAGCACCACGGGACTCTCTAAGGGCACCCAGTACTTC. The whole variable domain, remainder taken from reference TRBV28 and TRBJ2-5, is DVKVTQSSRYLVKRTGEKVFLECVQDMDHENMFWYRQDPGLGLRLIYFSYDVKMKEKGDIPEGYSVSREKKERFSLILESASTNQTSMYLCASSTTGLSKGTQYFGPGTRLLVL.

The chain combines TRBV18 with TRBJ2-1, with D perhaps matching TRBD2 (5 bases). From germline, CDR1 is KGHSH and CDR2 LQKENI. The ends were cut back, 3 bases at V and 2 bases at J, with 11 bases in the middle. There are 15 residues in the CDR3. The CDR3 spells CASSPVDSAYNEQFF. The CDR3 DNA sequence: TGTGCCAGCTCACCCGTGGACTCCGCCTACAATGAGCAGTTCTTC. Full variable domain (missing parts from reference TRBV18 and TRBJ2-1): NAGVMQNPRHLVRRRGQEARLRCSPMKGHSHVYWYRQLPEEGLKFMVYLQKENIIDESGMPKERFSAEFPKEGPSILRIQQVVRGDSAAYFCASSPVDSAYNEQFFGPGTRLTVL.

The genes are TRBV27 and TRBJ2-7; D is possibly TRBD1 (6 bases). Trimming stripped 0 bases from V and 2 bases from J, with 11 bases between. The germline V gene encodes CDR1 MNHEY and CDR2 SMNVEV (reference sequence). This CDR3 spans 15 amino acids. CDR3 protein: CASSLSAGVTYEQYF. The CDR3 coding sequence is TGTGCCAGCAGTTTATCCGCAGGGGTTACCTACGAGCAGTACTTC.

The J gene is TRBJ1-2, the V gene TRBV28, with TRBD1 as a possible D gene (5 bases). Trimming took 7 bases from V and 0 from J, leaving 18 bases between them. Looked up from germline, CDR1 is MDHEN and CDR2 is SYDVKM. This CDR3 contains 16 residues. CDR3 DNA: TGTGCCAGCACCTCCTGGGGCGTCGAAGCTAACTATGGCTACACCTTC. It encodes CASTSWGVEANYGYTF.

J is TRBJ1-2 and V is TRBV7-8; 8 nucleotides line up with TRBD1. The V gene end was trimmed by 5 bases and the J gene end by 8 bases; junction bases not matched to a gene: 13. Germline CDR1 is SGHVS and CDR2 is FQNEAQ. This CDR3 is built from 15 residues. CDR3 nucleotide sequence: TGTGCCAGCAGCACCTTCTATGACAGGGGTGGAGGCTACACCTTC. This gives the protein CASSTFYDRGGGYTF.

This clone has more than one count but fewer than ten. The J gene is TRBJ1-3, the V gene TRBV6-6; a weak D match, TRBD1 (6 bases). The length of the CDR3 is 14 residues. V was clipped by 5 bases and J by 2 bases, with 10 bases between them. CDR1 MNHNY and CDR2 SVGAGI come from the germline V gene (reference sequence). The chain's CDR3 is CASSKQGTGNTIYF. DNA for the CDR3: TGTGCCAGCAGTAAGCAGGGGACTGGAAACACCATATATTTT.

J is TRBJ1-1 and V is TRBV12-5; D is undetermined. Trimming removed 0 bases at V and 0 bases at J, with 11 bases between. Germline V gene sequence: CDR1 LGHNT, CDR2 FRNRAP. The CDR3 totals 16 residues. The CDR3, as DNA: TGTGCTAGTGGTTTGGTATTAGCCGGGATGAACACTGAAGCTTTCTTT. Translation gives CASGLVLAGMNTEAFF.

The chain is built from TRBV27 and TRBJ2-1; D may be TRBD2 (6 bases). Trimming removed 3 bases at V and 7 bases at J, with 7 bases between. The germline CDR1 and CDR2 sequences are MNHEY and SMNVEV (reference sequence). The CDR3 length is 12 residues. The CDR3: CASSFRGNEQFF. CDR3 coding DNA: TGTGCCAGCAGTTTCCGGGGGAATGAGCAGTTCTTC.

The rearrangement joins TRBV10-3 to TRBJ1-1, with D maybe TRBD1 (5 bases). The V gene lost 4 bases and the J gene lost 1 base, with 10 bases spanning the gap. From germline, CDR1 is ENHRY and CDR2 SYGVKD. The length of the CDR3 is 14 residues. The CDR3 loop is CAISGPGGNTEAFF. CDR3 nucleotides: TGTGCCATCAGTGGCCCCGGGGGGAACACTGAAGCTTTCTTT.

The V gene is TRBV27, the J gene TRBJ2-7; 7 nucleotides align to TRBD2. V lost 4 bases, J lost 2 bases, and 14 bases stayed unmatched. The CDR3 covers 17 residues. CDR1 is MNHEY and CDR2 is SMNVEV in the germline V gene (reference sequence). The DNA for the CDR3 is TGTGCCAGCAGTTCAAGGCGCTGGGCTAGCGGAACCTACGAGCAGTACTTC. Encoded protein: CASSSRRWASGTYEQYF.

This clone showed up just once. CDR3 sequence (DNA): TGTGCCAGCAGCTCTCGGGGTAGCGGGGTCTACGAGCAGTACTTC. This gives the protein CASSSRGSGVYEQYF. The chain is built from TRBV13 and TRBJ2-7; 8 bases map to TRBD2. V was pared by 4 bases and J by 3 bases, with 8 bases of the junction left unmatched. The CDR3 has 15 residues. The V gene's germline CDR1 is PRHDT and CDR2 FYEKMQ (reference sequence).

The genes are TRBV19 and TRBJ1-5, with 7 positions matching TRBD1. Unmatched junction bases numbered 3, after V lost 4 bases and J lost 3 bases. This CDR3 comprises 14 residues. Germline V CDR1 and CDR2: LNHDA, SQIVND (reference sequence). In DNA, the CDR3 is TGTGCCAGTAGTACGACAGGGTTCAATCAGCCCCAGCATTTT. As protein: CASSTTGFNQPQHF.

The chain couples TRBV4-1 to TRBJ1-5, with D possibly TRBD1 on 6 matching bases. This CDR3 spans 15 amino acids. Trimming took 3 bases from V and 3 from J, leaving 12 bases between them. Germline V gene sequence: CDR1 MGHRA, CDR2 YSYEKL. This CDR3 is CASSQTWTDNQPQHF. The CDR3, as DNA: TGCGCCAGCAGCCAGACATGGACAGACAATCAGCCCCAGCATTTT.